The 3 T cell receptor beta chains in this list originate from one sample, sequenced in a study of blood T cell repertoires in COVID-19. TCRdb's table, derived via immunoSEQ multiplex PCR, lists solely in-frame clones and lacks some. The sample has just over 300,000 clones; around 86% are singletons. The sequenced sample consisted of PBMCs or T cells enriched from blood (not recorded which). The origin of the receptors is a man between 25 and 39 years old who had recovered from COVID-19.

This clone was seen a handful of times. This chain joins TRBV10-3 and TRBJ1-1, with D uncertain. The germline V and J ends were trimmed by 6 bases and 3 bases, with 11 bases remaining between them. Germline V CDR1 and CDR2: ENHRY, SYGVKD. The CDR3 consists of 13 residues. This CDR3 is CAISDSLDTEAFF. The CDR3 nucleotides read TGTGCCATCAGCGACTCTTTGGACACTGAAGCTTTCTTT.

This chain links TRBV6-2 or TRBV6-3 with TRBJ2-7; 11 bases are a match to TRBD2. Germline V gene data show CDR1 as MNHEY and CDR2 as SVGEGT. This CDR3 contains 20 residues. Trimming at V came to 7 bases and at J to 6 bases, leaving 26 bases not matched to a gene. The CDR3 region has the DNA TGTGCCAGCAACCCGACACCGGTAGAGGCCCCGATAGCGGGAGGGCGCGAGCAGTACTTC. It is translated as CASNPTPVEAPIAGGREQYF.

The chain employs TRBV24-1 and TRBJ2-1, with 11 bases fitting TRBD2. In germline, CDR1 is KGHDR, CDR2 SFDVKD. CDR3 length equals 15 residues. V shed 9 bases, J shed 4 bases, and the junction held 7 bases outside the gene matches. The CDR3, as DNA: TGTGCCACCGCCCGGACTAGCGGGTCTTACAATGAGCAGTTCTTC. Its protein is CATARTSGSYNEQFF.